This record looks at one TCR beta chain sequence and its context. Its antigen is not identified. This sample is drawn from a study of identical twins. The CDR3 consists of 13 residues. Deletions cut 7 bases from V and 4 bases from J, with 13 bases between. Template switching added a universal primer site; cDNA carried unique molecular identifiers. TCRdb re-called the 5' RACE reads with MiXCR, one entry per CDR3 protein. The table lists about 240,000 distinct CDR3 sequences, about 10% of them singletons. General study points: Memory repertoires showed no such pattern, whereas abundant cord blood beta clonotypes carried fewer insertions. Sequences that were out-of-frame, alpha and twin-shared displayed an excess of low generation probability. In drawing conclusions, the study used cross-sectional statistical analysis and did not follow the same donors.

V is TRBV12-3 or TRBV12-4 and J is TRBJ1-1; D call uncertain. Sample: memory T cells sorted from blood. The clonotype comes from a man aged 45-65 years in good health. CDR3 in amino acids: CASTTRESTEAFF. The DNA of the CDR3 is TGTGCCAGCACAACCCGGGAGAGCACTGAAGCTTTCTTT.